Presented here are 20 T cell receptor beta chains from one specimen sequenced in a study of vaccination and CD4 T cells after COVID-19. These receptors lack a known antigen. Treatment: roughly ten-day PBMC culture with coronavirus spike peptide pools or control peptides (ViraFEST assay). Sequenced with the Oncomine TCR Beta short-read assay was DNA taken from cultured CD4+ T cells. One entry per CDR3 protein results from TCRdb running MiXCR on the PCR reads. The sample carries some 14,000 distinct CDR3 sequences, around three quarters recorded once. Sequencing was done on a sample of CD4+ T cells from blood, cultured in vitro. These receptors all come from a human donor who had recovered from COVID-19.

The chain employs TRBV5-5 and TRBJ1-1, with D unresolved. The germline V gene encodes CDR1 SGHKS and CDR2 YYEKEE (reference sequence). Deletions cut 1 base from V and 8 bases from J, with 12 bases between. The CDR3 length is 13 residues. The CDR3 here is CASSLSLGFEAFF. As DNA, the CDR3 is TGTGCCAGCAGCTTGAGTTTGGGCTTCGAAGCTTTCTTT.

The rearrangement uses TRBV25-1 and TRBJ1-2; 8 bases line up with TRBD1. This CDR3 is 12 amino acids long. J was trimmed by 8 bases and V by 4 bases; bases with no gene match: 3. The germline gives CDR1 MGHDK, CDR2 SYGVNS. CDR3 loop: CASSVTGAGYTF. In DNA, the CDR3 is TGTGCCAGCAGTGTGACAGGGGCGGGCTACACCTTC.

Notes on this clonotype: The junction does not match germline at one end; this may be a read error. The chain employs TRBV30 and TRBJ2-3; 10 nucleotides match TRBD2. The length of the CDR3 is 15 residues. CDR1 is GTSNPN, CDR2 SVGIG, per germline (reference sequence). The CDR3 nucleotides are TGTGCCTGGAGCTTCTCGGGACTAGCGACAGGTACGCAGTATTTT. Translated, it gives CAWSFSGLATGTQYF.

The CDR3 nucleotides are TGCAGTGCCCGGGACACGATGAACACTGAAGCTTTCTTT. Its protein is CSARDTMNTEAFF. The chain links TRBV20-1 to TRBJ1-1; D is possibly TRBD1 (6 bases). The V end was cut by 6 bases, the J end by 0 bases, with 11 bases between. Germline V gives CDR1 DFQATT, CDR2 SNEGSKA (reference sequence). The CDR3 covers 13 residues.

This chain uses TRBV27 with TRBJ2-3; TRBD2 matches 7 bases. CDR1 is MNHEY, CDR2 SMNVEV, per germline (reference sequence). Trimming at V came to 5 bases and at J to 3 bases, leaving 11 bases not matched to a gene. The CDR3 has 16 amino acids. The CDR3 DNA follows: TGTGCCAGCAGTCCACCGGGGGGAATTTCGACAGATACGCAGTATTTT. Residues: CASSPPGGISTDTQYF.

The V gene is TRBV7-2, the J gene TRBJ2-5, with TRBD1 matching 9 bases. The junction had 7 bases not matched to a gene; V was cut back by 0 bases and J by 5 bases. The V gene's germline CDR1 is SGHTA and CDR2 FQGNSA. This CDR3 has 16 amino acids. CDR3 amino acids: CASSLARGTGWETQYF. The CDR3 coding sequence is TGTGCCAGCAGCTTAGCGCGGGGGACAGGGTGGGAGACCCAGTACTTC.

The chain combines TRBV7-2 with TRBJ2-7; 10 bases are shared with TRBD1. CDR3 size: 15 residues. The J segment lost 4 bases and the V segment lost 8 bases, leaving 11 bases of the junction unmatched. Germline V CDR1 and CDR2: SGHTA, FQGNSA. CDR3 in amino acids: CASQIRGQGQYEQYF. CDR3 bases: TGTGCCAGCCAAATAAGGGGACAGGGGCAATACGAGCAGTACTTC. The variable domain in full, with the rest retrieved from reference TRBV7-2 and TRBJ2-7, is GAGVSQSPSNKVTEKGKDVELRCDPISGHTALYWYRQSLGQGLEFLIYFQGNSAPDKSGLPSDRFSAERTGGSVSTLTIQRTQQEDSAVYLCASQIRGQGQYEQYFGPGTRLTVT.

V usage is TRBV2 and J usage is TRBJ1-5; 10 bases map to TRBD1. The junction had 3 bases not matched to a gene; V was cut back by 6 bases and J by 4 bases. The germline CDR1 and CDR2 sequences are SNHLY and FYNNEI. The length of the CDR3 is 14 residues. CDR3 in amino acids: CASSPGQGNQPQHF. The CDR3 DNA reads TGTGCCAGCAGCCCGGGACAGGGGAATCAGCCCCAGCATTTT. Full variable domain (remainder filled in from reference TRBV2 and TRBJ1-5): EPEVTQTPSHQVTQMGQEVILRCVPISNHLYFYWYRQILGQKVEFLVSFYNNEISEKSEIFDDQFSVERPDGSNFTLKIRSTKLEDSAMYFCASSPGQGNQPQHFGDGTRLSIL.

The gene calls are TRBV20-1 and TRBJ1-2; 7 nucleotides align to TRBD1. Per the germline V gene, CDR1 is DFQATT and CDR2 is SNEGSKA (reference sequence). CDR3 size: 12 residues. V shed 6 bases and J 8 bases; nucleotides not matched to a gene: 9. CDR3 loop: CSALGGGGGYTF. CDR3 nucleotide sequence: TGCAGTGCCCTAGGGGGCGGAGGGGGCTACACCTTC.

This clonotype was seen more than once but under ten times. The chain employs TRBV24-1 and TRBJ1-2, with a weak D call TRBD1 (6 bases). The CDR3 spans 14 residues. V was trimmed by 4 bases and J by 5 bases, leaving 13 bases between them. CDR1 is KGHDR and CDR2 is SFDVKD in the germline V gene. Here the CDR3 reads CATSDRTESYGYTF. For the CDR3, the DNA is TGTGCCACCAGTGACCGGACAGAGAGTTATGGCTACACCTTC.

J is TRBJ1-5 and V is TRBV6-5; 10 nucleotides line up with TRBD1. Germline V gene sequence: CDR1 MNHEY, CDR2 SVGAGI. Losses at the gene ends were 4 bases for V and 0 bases for J; bases not matched to a gene: 6. This CDR3 is 17 amino acids long. The CDR3 bases are TGTGCCAGCAGTTTGGGACAGGGGATCTATAGCAATCAGCCCCAGCATTTT. It translates to CASSLGQGIYSNQPQHF.

J is TRBJ1-1 and V is TRBV11-2; D perhaps matches TRBD1 (5 bases). This CDR3 is built from 14 residues. In germline, CDR1 is SGHAT, CDR2 FQNNGV. V was trimmed by 1 base and J by 0 bases, leaving 6 bases between them. CDR3 DNA sequence: TGTGCCAGCAGCTTAGGGACACTGAACACTGAAGCTTTCTTT. This encodes CASSLGTLNTEAFF.

The rearrangement uses TRBV20-1 and TRBJ2-1; D gene uncertain. Germline values: CDR1 DFQATT, CDR2 SNEGSKA (reference sequence). V was shortened by 5 bases and J by 4 bases, with 24 bases between the two germline ends. CDR3 size: 17 residues. Written as DNA, the CDR3 is TGCAGTGCTCCCCCCTCGCGAGGCGGAGTCGGTTACAATGAGCAGTTCTTC. Translating gives CSAPPSRGGVGYNEQFF.

Only a few counts were recorded for this clonotype. The CDR3 DNA follows: TGTGCCACCAGCAGAGAACGTCAGCCCCAGCATTTT. Its translation is CATSRERQPQHF. The chain has TRBV15 and TRBJ1-5, with D unresolved. CDR1 and CDR2 (germline): LNHNV, YYDKDF (reference sequence). This CDR3 is 12 amino acids long. V was shortened by 0 bases and J by 6 bases, with 3 bases between the two germline ends.

The chain carries TRBV20-1 and TRBJ1-1, with D possibly TRBD1 on 5 matching bases. The CDR3 has 14 residues. Trimming stripped 5 bases from V and 1 base from J, with 14 bases between. Germline CDR1 reads DFQATT; CDR2 reads SNEGSKA (reference sequence). CDR3 coding DNA: TGCAGTGCTGGACGGGGCAACTCGAACACTGAAGCTTTCTTT. Its protein is CSAGRGNSNTEAFF.

The chain uses TRBV7-2 and TRBJ2-5; D is undetermined. Per the germline V gene, CDR1 is SGHTA and CDR2 is FQGNSA. The CDR3 runs 14 residues. V shed 8 bases and J shed 1 base, with 14 bases lying between them. This CDR3 is CASSRLGIQETQYF. CDR3 nucleotide sequence: TGTGCCAGCTCCCGACTTGGTATCCAAGAGACCCAGTACTTC.

This chain connects TRBV6-1 to TRBJ2-5, with D perhaps matching TRBD1 (5 bases). Germline CDR1 reads MNHNS; CDR2 reads SASEGT. The length of the CDR3 is 14 residues. Deletions cut 8 bases from V and 0 bases from J, with 13 bases between. The CDR3 protein is CASSHRNYQETQYF. CDR3 nucleotides: TGTGCCAGCTCGCACAGGAACTACCAAGAGACCCAGTACTTC.

The rearrangement uses TRBV24-1 and TRBJ1-5, with a tentative D call TRBD1 (6 bases). The germline gives CDR1 KGHDR, CDR2 SFDVKD. This CDR3 contains 15 residues. The V and J ends lost 1 base and 5 bases respectively, with 11 bases between them. DNA for the CDR3: TGTGCCACCAGTGATTTTAGGGGGGTCTATCAGCCCCAGCATTTT. This sequence encodes CATSDFRGVYQPQHF.

The chain has TRBV7-9 and TRBJ2-1; 9 nucleotides match TRBD1. The CDR3 extends over 18 amino acids. The V gene's germline CDR1 is SEHNR and CDR2 FQNEAQ (reference sequence). Trimming took 5 bases from V and 3 from J; bases not matched to a gene: 14. The CDR3 DNA reads TGTGCCAGCAGCCCTAGGGTGAGTGGGACAGGGTACTACAATGAGCAGTTCTTC. Protein: CASSPRVSGTGYYNEQFF.

The J gene is TRBJ2-1, the V gene TRBV20-1; D may be TRBD1 or TRBD2 (6 bases each). Germline V gene data show CDR1 as DFQATT and CDR2 as SNEGSKA (reference sequence). CDR3 length: 12 amino acids. V gave up 5 bases and J gave up 7 bases, with 12 bases separating them. The DNA of the CDR3 is TGCAGTGCTTTCCGAGGGGGGAATGAGCAGTTCTTC. Translated: CSAFRGGNEQFF.